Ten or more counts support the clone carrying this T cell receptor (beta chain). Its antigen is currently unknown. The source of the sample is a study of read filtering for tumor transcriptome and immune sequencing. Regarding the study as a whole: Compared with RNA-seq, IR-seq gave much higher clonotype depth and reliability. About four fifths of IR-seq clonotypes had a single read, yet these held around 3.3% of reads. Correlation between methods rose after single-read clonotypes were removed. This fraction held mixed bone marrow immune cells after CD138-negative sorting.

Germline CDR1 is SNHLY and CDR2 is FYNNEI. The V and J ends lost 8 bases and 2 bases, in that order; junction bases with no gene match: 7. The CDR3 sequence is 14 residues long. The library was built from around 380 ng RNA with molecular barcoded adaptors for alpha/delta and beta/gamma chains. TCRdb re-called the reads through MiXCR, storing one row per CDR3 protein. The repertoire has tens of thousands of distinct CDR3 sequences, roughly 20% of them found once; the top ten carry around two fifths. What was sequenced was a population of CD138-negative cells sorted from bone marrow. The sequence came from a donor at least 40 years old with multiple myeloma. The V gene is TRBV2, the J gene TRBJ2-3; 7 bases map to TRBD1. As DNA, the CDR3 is TGTGCCAGCGACCGACAGGGCCCCACAGATACGCAGTATTTT. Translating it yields CASDRQGPTDTQYF.